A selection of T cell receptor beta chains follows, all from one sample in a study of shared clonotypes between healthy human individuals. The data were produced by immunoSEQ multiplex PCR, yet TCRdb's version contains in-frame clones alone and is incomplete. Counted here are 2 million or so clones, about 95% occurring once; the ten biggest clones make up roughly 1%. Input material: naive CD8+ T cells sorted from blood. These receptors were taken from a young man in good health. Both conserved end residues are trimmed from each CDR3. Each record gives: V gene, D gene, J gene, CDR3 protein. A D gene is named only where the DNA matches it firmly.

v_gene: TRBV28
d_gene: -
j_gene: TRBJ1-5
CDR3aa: ASTGGVQPQH

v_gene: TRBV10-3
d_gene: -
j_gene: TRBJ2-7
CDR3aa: AISESEGGYEQY

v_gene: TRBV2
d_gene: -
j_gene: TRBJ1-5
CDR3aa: ASSSGTTKQSNQPQH

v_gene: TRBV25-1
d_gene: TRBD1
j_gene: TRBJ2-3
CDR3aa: ASSEYGTGFTDTQY

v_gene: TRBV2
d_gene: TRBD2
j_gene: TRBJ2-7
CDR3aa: ATSGLAEYEQY

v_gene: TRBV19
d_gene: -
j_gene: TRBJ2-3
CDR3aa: ASSITVLTDTQY

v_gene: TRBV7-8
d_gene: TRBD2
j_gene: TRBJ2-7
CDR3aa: ASSELAGGAYEQY

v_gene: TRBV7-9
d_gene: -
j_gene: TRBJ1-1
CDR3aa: ASSLPTLLNTEAF

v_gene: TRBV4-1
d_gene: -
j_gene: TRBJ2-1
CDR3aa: ASTLRKQGTYNEQF

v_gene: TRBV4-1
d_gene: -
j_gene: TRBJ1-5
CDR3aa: ASSLILQGTNQPQH

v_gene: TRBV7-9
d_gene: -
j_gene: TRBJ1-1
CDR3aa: ASSLEQGGNTEAF

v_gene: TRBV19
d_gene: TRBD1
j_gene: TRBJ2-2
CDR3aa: ASSMTGVPIGELF

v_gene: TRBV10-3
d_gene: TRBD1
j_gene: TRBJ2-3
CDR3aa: AIATGGTDTQY

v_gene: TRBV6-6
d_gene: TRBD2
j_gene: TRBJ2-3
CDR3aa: ASSYVASGSTDTQY